This TCR beta chain was identified in a study of shared clonotypes between healthy human individuals. Whole-study context: Three plates each covered CD4 naive and memory; CD8 naive two, CD8 memory one.

Method: immunoSEQ multiplex PCR; TCRdb's copy keeps in-frame clones and lacks some. The sample consists of under 1,100,000 clones, around four fifths of them appearing once. Researchers partitioned CD4+ cells into CD45RA+ naive and CD45RA-negative memory subsets. Trimming removed 5 bases at V and 9 bases at J, with 13 bases between. This CDR3 contains 11 residues. Germline CDR1 reads SQVTM; CDR2 reads ANQGSEA. The V and J genes are TRBV29-1 and TRBJ1-1; D not resolved. The sequence derives from a man in his late teens or twenties in good health. Sequencing used memory CD4+ T cells sorted from blood. Subset of the sample: CD45RA-negative fraction. CDR3 DNA: TGCAGCGTTTCCTGGACGGAGAAAGCTTTCTTT. This codes for CSVSWTEKAFF.